This is a list of T cell receptor beta chains from one sample in a study of T cells in Graves' hyperthyroidism and ophthalmopathy. TCRdb recomputed calls from the multiplex PCR reads with MiXCR, one row per CDR3 protein. The sample records roughly 200,000 distinct CDR3 sequences, less than 20% being singletons. The source material was blood. These receptors all come from a woman aged 50 to 60 with Graves' hyperthyroidism. Each CDR3 is given without its conserved first and last residue. Part of the rows lack a size; the others show once, few, many or a class for expanded clones.

clone_size,v_call,cdr3_aa
many,TRBV5-1,ASSLGFGENTEAF
many,TRBV11-3,ASSLDRNPAYEQY
.,TRBV20-1,SARFPREQF
many,TRBV11-3,ASTESNTGELF
many,TRBV7-2,ASSFLTSFYETQY
few,TRBV18,ASSPPSSGRGNEQF
many,TRBV11-3,ASSFGLAGVSSYNEQF
many,TRBV20-1,SARDWGRSTDTQY
few,TRBV20-1,SAATGSPLH
many,TRBV6-1,AVRAPGEWVKGYT
.,TRBV20-1,SATGTGFPYEQY
.,TRBV7-9,ASNSVAGGYNEQF
many,TRBV7-6,ASSLGGLGTEAF
many,TRBV6-1,ASSTGTGAFGQPQH
many,TRBV5-1,ASSLSGTGTEEQY
.,TRBV28,ASSLPVGGANEKLF
once,TRBV7-9,ASRDGRYNSPLH
many,TRBV11-2,ASSLVRDLGYEQY
few,TRBV6-1,ASTADGGLYNEQF
many,TRBV4-1,ASSQGARGFTGELF
many,TRBV11-2,ASSLDLEGSNTEAF
many,TRBV27,ASRWDRGIDTQY
many,TRBV6-1,ASSEGLAGVNEQF
many,TRBV29-1,SVAGQGDNEQF
.,TRBV11-2,ASSQPGRKSTDTQY
.,TRBV20-1,GARDNRAVETQY
.,TRBV10-3,AISYSGSGSEQY
many,TRBV11-1,ASSRSGTGPYGYT
.,TRBV25-1,ASSEYGPRGDTEAF
many,TRBV7-3,ASSFSGPGLTGELF
few,TRBV7-9,ASSWPDRKNTEAF
.,TRBV24-1,ATSDPRVGNQETQY
few,TRBV29-1,SVAGQLANYGYT
.,TRBV5-1,ASSTQGINNEQF
many,TRBV5-1,ASSLAGSPSTDTQY
many,TRBV7-8,ASSLTDLAGTDTQY
many,TRBV19,ASRDRGREDGYT
few,TRBV20-1,SARPARLGGSYEQY
many,TRBV10-3,AISEGGSSETQY
many,TRBV9,ASSVEGGTDYLREQY
many,TRBV7-9,ASSSTRTSEIYEQY
few,TRBV5-5,ASSLALQTETQY
many,TRBV18,ASSPGLAGRKTQY
few,TRBV30,AWSRNSVTNEKLF
few,TRBV6-2/TRBV6-3,ASSYPGQGARGTEAF
many,TRBV28,ASSSGVPYEQY
many,TRBV29-1,SVGPGGSEQY
many,TRBV3-1,ASSQASGTGKEKLF
few,TRBV4-2,ASSQTGLQDGANVLT
.,TRBV20-1,SASQGDYNEQF
.,TRBV20-1,SATPGTGALNEKLF
many,TRBV18,ASWGGSSTDTQY
few,TRBV29-1,SVDILLAADTDTQY
many,TRBV20-1,SAGDTGELF
many,TRBV7-9,ASSPGSYEQY
many,TRBV11-1,ASSFRTLTGNTIY
many,TRBV11-1,ASSLEAGGRTGELF
many,TRBV30,AWTQGNTEAF
.,TRBV27,ASSPWARNSRETQY